One and the same sample provided the 19 T cell receptor beta chains below, sequenced in a study of OX40 agonist ivuxolimab in advanced cancers. Data came from immunoSEQ multiplex PCR; TCRdb stores just in-frame clones and leaves some out. Among about 83,000 clones listed, 85% to 90% were seen once. This material consisted of CD4+ or CD8+ T cells sorted from blood, taken in a trial of the OX40 agonist ivuxolimab. These receptors came from an adult with an advanced solid tumor such as melanoma, head and neck, liver or kidney cancer.

This clone has a single count. The chain recombines TRBV7-2 with TRBJ1-1; possible D gene TRBD1, 6 bases. V shed 3 bases and J shed 4 bases, with 12 bases lying between them. In germline, CDR1 is SGHTA, CDR2 FQGNSA. The CDR3 loop spans 14 amino acids. The DNA for the CDR3 is TGTGCCAGCAGCTTCGTGACAGGAGGCACTGAAGCTTTCTTT. It specifies CASSFVTGGTEAFF. Together with reference TRBV7-2 and TRBJ1-1, the CDR3 gives the full variable domain: GAGVSQSPSNKVTEKGKDVELRCDPISGHTALYWYRQSLGQGLEFLIYFQGNSAPDKSGLPSDRFSAERTGGSVSTLTIQRTQQEDSAVYLCASSFVTGGTEAFFGQGTRLTVV.

The V gene is TRBV6-5, the J gene TRBJ2-2, with D perhaps matching TRBD1 or TRBD2 (5 bases each). From germline, CDR1 is MNHEY and CDR2 SVGAGI. This CDR3 spans 14 amino acids. Trimming took off 5 bases at V and 8 bases at J, with 15 bases between the two ends. CDR3 residues: CASSRDPRVGELFF. The CDR3 nucleotides read TGTGCCAGCAGTCGGGACCCCCGGGTAGGGGAGCTGTTTTTT.

J is TRBJ2-5 and V is TRBV29-1, with 9 bases fitting TRBD2. The V gene end was trimmed by 7 bases and the J gene end by 1 base; junction bases not matched to a gene: 7. The CDR3 is made up of 14 amino acids. In germline, CDR1 is SQVTM, CDR2 ANQGSEA. The CDR3 spells CSAKRGDFQETQYF. CDR3 DNA sequence: TGCAGCGCCAAGCGGGGGGACTTCCAAGAGACCCAGTACTTC.

This clone was seen only once. This CDR3 is CAISLQGDYGYTF. The CDR3 DNA reads TGTGCCATCAGTTTACAGGGGGACTATGGCTACACCTTC. The chain combines TRBV10-3 with TRBJ1-2; TRBD1 agrees at 8 bases. Germline CDR1 ENHRY, CDR2 SYGVKD. The CDR3 covers 13 residues. V was clipped by 5 bases and J by 3 bases; unmatched bases: 2.

The chain recombines TRBV7-2 with TRBJ1-3; D gene uncertain. CDR3 length: 16 residues. CDR1 and CDR2 (germline): SGHTA, FQGNSA. Trimming took 0 bases from V and 1 from J, leaving 10 bases between them. In nucleotides, the CDR3 is TGTGCCAGCAGCTTAGCGCCACAGAATTCTGGAAACACCATATATTTT. This encodes CASSLAPQNSGNTIYF.

A single count supports this clone. V is TRBV30 and J is TRBJ1-1; D remains unclear. V lost 2 bases, J lost 1 base, and 8 bases lay in between. From germline, CDR1 is GTSNPN and CDR2 SVGIG (reference sequence). CDR3 length: 13 residues. CDR3 coding DNA: TGTGCCTGGAGTTGGGGTCCGAACACTGAAGCTTTCTTT. It is translated as CAWSWGPNTEAFF.

In nucleotides, the CDR3 is TGTGCCAGCAGCCTGGGACTAGCGGGGGGCTACAGAGAGACCCAGTACTTC. This translates into CASSLGLAGGYRETQYF. This chain joins TRBV7-9 and TRBJ2-5; 15 positions match TRBD2. Germline trimming cut 5 bases from V and 4 bases from J; bases unmatched to any gene: 8. Germline V CDR1 and CDR2: SEHNR, FQNEAQ (reference sequence). The CDR3 covers 17 residues.

This sequence joins TRBV4-1 and TRBJ2-3, with 12 bases fitting TRBD2. V gave up 3 bases and J gave up 5 bases; unmatched junction bases: 9. This CDR3 contains 17 residues. CDR1 is MGHRA and CDR2 is YSYEKL in the germline V gene. CDR3 in DNA: TGCGCCAGCAGCCATCATGGACTAGCGGGGTCGGTAGATACGCAGTATTTT. It translates to CASSHHGLAGSVDTQYF.

The genes are TRBV12-2 and TRBJ2-1; the D call TRBD2 from the table was never checked on the DNA. TRBV12-2 is deemed a pseudogene. The CDR3 spans 18 residues. Here the CDR3 reads CASRLGKASGPDDNEQFF. The CDR3 coding sequence is TGTGCAAGTCGCTTAGGGAAGGCTAGCGGGCCGGACGACAATGAGCAGTTCTTC.

V gene TRBV6-6 combines with J gene TRBJ2-7; TRBD2 might be the D (6 bases). The CDR3 runs 15 residues. V gave up 4 bases and J gave up 6 bases, with 19 bases separating them. Germline-derived CDR1 and CDR2 are MNHNY and SVGAGI (reference sequence). Here the CDR3 reads CASSLLVAGTGEQYF. The CDR3 bases are TGTGCCAGCAGTTTGTTGGTGGCGGGGACGGGCGAGCAGTACTTC.

The chain couples TRBV6-5 to TRBJ1-1, with TRBD1 matching 8 bases. Germline CDR1 and CDR2: MNHEY and SVGAGI. CDR3 length equals 14 residues. The junction had 7 bases not matched to a gene; V was cut back by 0 bases and J by 10 bases. The CDR3 DNA reads TGTGCCAGCAGTTACTCGTGGACCGGGACAGGAGCTTTCTTT. This encodes CASSYSWTGTGAFF.

The chain employs TRBV15 and TRBJ2-3, with D unclear. CDR1 is LNHNV and CDR2 is YYDKDF in the germline V gene (reference sequence). The CDR3 runs to 15 residues. V lost 3 bases, J lost 5 bases, and 15 bases lay in between. The CDR3 loop is CATSRAGPAQDTQYF. The CDR3 DNA sequence: TGTGCCACCAGCAGGGCCGGGCCGGCCCAAGATACGCAGTATTTT.

This chain connects TRBV9 to TRBJ2-3; 9 bases line up with TRBD2. Looked up from germline, CDR1 is SGDLS and CDR2 is YYNGEE. The CDR3 extends over 17 amino acids. The junction had 7 bases not matched to a gene; V was cut back by 0 bases and J by 2 bases. DNA of the CDR3: TGTGCCAGCAGCGTAGCGGCTAGCGGGGTGATCACAGATACGCAGTATTTT. Translation gives CASSVAASGVITDTQYF.

This clone was detected only once. V is TRBV19 and J is TRBJ1-1, with 8 bases identical to TRBD1. With V trimmed by 3 bases and J by 2 bases, 11 bases remained unmatched. The length of the CDR3 is 17 residues. Germline values: CDR1 LNHDA, CDR2 SQIVND (reference sequence). As DNA, the CDR3 is TGTGCCAGTAGTATTTGGCCAGGGGGCGCGGGTAACACTGAAGCTTTCTTT. This translates into CASSIWPGGAGNTEAFF.

The rearrangement joins TRBV5-1 to TRBJ2-3, with D unresolved. Trimming took off 4 bases at V and 0 bases at J, with 9 bases between the two ends. This CDR3 spans 14 amino acids. The germline V gene encodes CDR1 SGHRS and CDR2 YFSETQ. CDR3 nucleotides: TGCGCCAGCAGCATGTCGCCTAGCACAGATACGCAGTATTTT. Translated: CASSMSPSTDTQYF. Based on the CDR3 plus reference TRBV5-1 and TRBJ2-3, the full variable domain is KAGVTQTPRYLIKTRGQQVTLSCSPISGHRSVSWYQQTPGQGLQFLFEYFSETQRNKGNFPGRFSGRQFSNSRSEMNVSTLELGDSALYLCASSMSPSTDTQYFGPGTRLTVL.

The V and J genes are TRBV30 and TRBJ1-5; 7 positions agree with TRBD1. This CDR3 comprises 16 residues. V shed 0 bases and J 3 bases; nucleotides not matched to a gene: 8. Germline CDR1 and CDR2: GTSNPN and SVGIG (reference sequence). The CDR3 DNA reads TGTGCCTGGAGTGTACTTGGGCAGGGGGTCAATCAGCCCCAGCATTTT. Encoded protein: CAWSVLGQGVNQPQHF.

The CDR3 DNA reads as TGTGCCAGCAGCTTAACAGGGACCTCTGGAAACACCATATATTTT. Translation gives CASSLTGTSGNTIYF. The V call is TRBV5-8, the J call TRBJ1-3; a weak D match, TRBD1 (6 bases). This CDR3 is 15 amino acids long. V was clipped by 2 bases and J by 0 bases, with 9 bases between them. Germline V gene sequence: CDR1 SGHTS, CDR2 YDEGEE.

This chain connects TRBV5-5 to TRBJ1-3; D unresolved. The V gene lost 1 base and the J gene lost 0 bases, with 20 bases spanning the gap. The CDR3 runs to 19 residues. Germline V gives CDR1 SGHKS, CDR2 YYEKEE (reference sequence). CDR3 DNA sequence: TGTGCCAGCAGCTTGATCTATTCAAAGGGCCCTTACTCTGGAAACACCATATATTTT. Amino acids: CASSLIYSKGPYSGNTIYF.

The rearrangement joins TRBV2 to TRBJ1-6; D remains unclear. This CDR3 spans 14 amino acids. Germline CDR1 SNHLY, CDR2 FYNNEI. Trimming stripped 10 bases from V and 2 bases from J, with 12 bases between. CDR3 loop: CAITPSTYNSPLHF. CDR3 in DNA: TGTGCCATCACTCCCTCGACCTATAATTCACCCCTCCACTTT.